Listed below are T cell receptor beta chains from one sample, sequenced in a study of OX40 agonist ivuxolimab in advanced cancers. Only in-frame clones appear in the TCRdb table, and some are missing; sequencing was by immunoSEQ multiplex PCR. The repertoire holds around 95,000 clones, with roughly 93% as singletons. The material was CD4+ or CD8+ T cells sorted from blood, obtained in a trial of the OX40 agonist ivuxolimab. The receptor set was obtained from an adult with an advanced solid tumor such as melanoma, head and neck, liver or kidney cancer. Each CDR3 is given without its conserved first and last residue. Only some rows state a clone size, as once, few, many or a class for expanded clones.

V	J	size	CDR3
TRBV9	TRBJ1-4	-	ASSPPGTESEKLF
TRBV5-1	TRBJ1-4	once	ASSLQLQGGNEKLF
TRBV18	TRBJ2-1	-	ASSPHPVDEQF
TRBV28	TRBJ2-7	-	ASSSFYEQY
TRBV27	TRBJ2-1	-	ASSSSRTRNPGNEQF
TRBV5-4	TRBJ2-2	-	ASSYVVAGELF
TRBV30	TRBJ1-4	-	AWTGQPNEKLF
TRBV18	TRBJ2-7	-	ASSPGTVVGNEQY
TRBV7-2	TRBJ1-3	-	ASSLARAGNTIY
TRBV10-3	TRBJ1-2	-	AISEIGSNYGYT
TRBV2	TRBJ1-1	-	ASTLGRGLENTEAF
TRBV7-8	TRBJ1-2	once	ASSLVQANYGYT
TRBV5-1	TRBJ1-1	-	ASTHPGTEAF
TRBV7-7	TRBJ2-5	-	ASSLGVIETQY
TRBV7-2	TRBJ2-7	-	ASSSNGQRYEQY
TRBV18	TRBJ2-1	-	ASSPAGYTYNEQF
TRBV28	TRBJ1-4	-	ASSLPHATNEKLF
TRBV7-2	TRBJ2-7	-	ASSPYNEQY
TRBV5-1	TRBJ2-1	-	ASSLGLAASSYNEQF
TRBV28	TRBJ2-1	-	ASTNLLGYNEQF
TRBV10-1	TRBJ1-1	-	ASSQDGNEAF
TRBV5-1	TRBJ2-3	-	ASGRDTDTQY
TRBV6-1	TRBJ1-2	-	ASSEPGDSILYGYT
TRBV10-3	TRBJ2-5	few	ATGTDQETQY
TRBV4-1	TRBJ2-7	-	ASSQDTSGGYFYDVEQY
TRBV9	TRBJ2-7	-	ASSVASDRTSYEQY
TRBV5-4	TRBJ2-1	once	ASSLYSEQF
TRBV6-1	TRBJ1-2	-	ASSYTGYGYT
TRBV29-1	TRBJ2-3	-	SVEAPSLADTQY
TRBV6-5	TRBJ2-7	once	ASSYLPRAGEQY
TRBV6-1	TRBJ1-2	-	ASSPQGHYGYT
TRBV21-1	TRBJ2-7	-	ASSKGVRSYEQY
TRBV5-1	TRBJ1-2	-	ASSQEGSYGYT
TRBV11-2	TRBJ2-5	-	ASSTSGGDLETQY
TRBV25-1	TRBJ1-5	-	ASSESSGGHQPQH
TRBV9	TRBJ1-5	-	ASSPGGNPQPQH
TRBV7-9	TRBJ2-6	once	ASSLAQASGANVLT
TRBV10-2	TRBJ1-5	-	ASSETASFNQPQH
TRBV18	TRBJ1-3	-	ASSPRLSSGNTIY
TRBV5-4	TRBJ2-2	-	ASSFGTARGGELF
TRBV30	TRBJ2-1	-	AWSFHGGGDEQF
TRBV11-2	TRBJ1-4	-	ASSPMAGAQNEKLF
TRBV6-5	TRBJ2-7	-	ASKVLGGGFYEQY
TRBV9	TRBJ2-5	-	ANSPSGTPQETQY
TRBV19	TRBJ2-2	-	ASKGDSNTGELF
TRBV6-1	TRBJ1-4	few	ASSEILTWGTNEKLF
TRBV25-1	TRBJ2-1	-	ASSTPGINNEQF
TRBV7-2	TRBJ2-7	-	ASSLGPGGPYEQY